One and the same sample provided the 14 T cell receptor beta chains below, sequenced in a study of T-cell reconstitution after alpha-beta-depleted transplantation in children. Preparation of the TCRbeta library used unique molecular identifiers. TCRdb re-called the PCR reads through MiXCR, storing one row per CDR3 protein. The data hold 250,000 to 400,000 distinct CDR3 sequences, with around 25% observed a single time. Sequencing was performed on PBMCs, mostly from graft donor cells, taken 180 days after TCRalphabeta/CD19-depleted stem cell transplant. Source of these receptors: a male patient younger than 18 who had a stem cell transplant for acute lymphoblastic leukemia, so the T cells may come from the graft donor.

This clonotype occurred a few times. The V and J genes are TRBV5-1 and TRBJ1-6, with TRBD1 as a possible D gene (5 bases). CDR3 size: 15 residues. The germline V gene has CDR1 SGHRS and CDR2 YFSETQ. V dropped 0 bases and J dropped 5 bases, with 9 bases sitting between them. CDR3: CASSLGQRHNSPLHF. CDR3 DNA sequence: TGCGCCAGCAGCTTGGGACAGCGGCATAATTCACCCCTCCACTTT.

J is TRBJ2-5 and V is TRBV7-9; D is perhaps TRBD1 (6 bases). CDR3 length equals 13 residues. With 5 bases removed from V and 3 bases from J, the gap between germline ends came to 10 bases. Germline values: CDR1 SEHNR, CDR2 FQNEAQ (reference sequence). CDR3 residues: CASSEQGEETQYF. In DNA, the CDR3 is TGTGCCAGCAGCGAACAGGGCGAAGAGACCCAGTACTTC.

This clonotype has more than one count but fewer than ten. This sequence joins TRBV5-1 and TRBJ2-3; 7 bases fit TRBD2. The germline gives CDR1 SGHRS, CDR2 YFSETQ. The CDR3 totals 21 residues. The ends lost 0 bases at V and 2 bases at J; junction bases unmatched: 21. This CDR3 reads CASSLASLLGGGLLSTDTQYF. In DNA form, the CDR3 reads TGCGCCAGCAGCTTGGCCTCCCTCCTGGGGGGAGGGCTATTATCCACAGATACGCAGTATTTT.

The V call is TRBV7-6, the J call TRBJ2-3; weak D call: TRBD1 (6 bases). V was cut by 5 bases and J by 14 bases, with 23 bases left in between. Germline CDR1 SGHVS, CDR2 FNYEAQ. CDR3 length: 14 amino acids. CDR3 amino acids: CASSQSRGPGVRYF. CDR3 nucleotide sequence: TGTGCCAGCAGCCAAAGTAGGGGCCCAGGGGTGCGGTATTTT.

V gene TRBV11-1 combines with J gene TRBJ2-5; D ambiguous. Trimming left V 2 bases short and J 2 bases short, with 21 bases between. This CDR3 is built from 18 residues. In germline, CDR1 is SGHAT, CDR2 FQDESV (reference sequence). The CDR3 DNA follows: TGTGCCAGCAGCTTACTGACCACCCTCGGACGGATTCAAGAGACCCAGTACTTC. Translated: CASSLLTTLGRIQETQYF.

The sample holds a few counts of this clonotype. The chain couples TRBV20-1 to TRBJ2-7; no clear D. Trimming pared 2 bases from V and 0 bases from J, leaving 14 bases between. The CDR3 loop spans 15 amino acids. Germline CDR1 DFQATT, CDR2 SNEGSKA (reference sequence). The CDR3 sequence is CSARRSAGTSYEQYF. The CDR3 DNA is TGCAGTGCTAGAAGGTCGGCAGGTACCTCCTACGAGCAGTACTTC.

V and J are TRBV4-1 and TRBJ2-5; 11 positions match TRBD1. The CDR3 sequence is 19 residues long. J gave up 2 bases and V 2 bases, and 13 bases lay outside the gene matches. Per germline, CDR1 MGHRA and CDR2 YSYEKL. CDR3 sequence reads: CASSQPLPGQGEPQETQYF. The CDR3 DNA reads TGCGCCAGCAGCCAACCTCTCCCGGGACAGGGGGAGCCTCAAGAGACCCAGTACTTC.

This clonotype was detected only a few times. One junction end disagrees with the germline gene, perhaps due to a read error. V and J are TRBV7-9 and TRBJ2-5; the match to TRBD2 covers 7 bases. The length of the CDR3 is 15 residues. The V gene's germline CDR1 is SEHNR and CDR2 FQNEAQ (reference sequence). This CDR3 reads CASSFLTGGSETQSF. The CDR3 bases are TGTGCCAGCAGCTTCTTAACGGGGGGATCAGAGACCCAGTCCTTC.

This clonotype was observed a few times. The chain links TRBV29-1 to TRBJ2-7, with 7 bases fitting TRBD1. CDR1 is SQVTM, CDR2 ANQGSEA, per germline. V was clipped by 0 bases and J by 4 bases; unmatched bases: 18. This CDR3 has 18 residues. The DNA for the CDR3 is TGCAGCGTTGAAGATCGAGGATTAGGACAGGTTCTACCTTACGAGCAGTACTTC. Protein product: CSVEDRGLGQVLPYEQYF.

This clonotype turned up a few times. The V gene is TRBV25-1, the J gene TRBJ2-5; TRBD1 aligns across 9 bases. Germline V gene data show CDR1 as MGHDK and CDR2 as SYGVNS. V trimming: 6 bases; J trimming: 2 bases; junction bases outside the gene matches: 10. The CDR3 is 16 residues long. CDR3: CASRDTTGGLQETQYF. The CDR3 DNA reads as TGTGCCAGCAGGGACACGACAGGGGGTCTTCAAGAGACCCAGTACTTC.

The V gene is TRBV6-6, the J gene TRBJ2-7, with TRBD2 as a possible D gene (6 bases). V was shortened by 4 bases and J by 3 bases, with 10 bases between the two germline ends. Germline CDR1 MNHNY, CDR2 SVGAGI (reference sequence). The CDR3 length is 13 residues. CDR3 in amino acids: CASSSAGRYEQYF. As DNA, the CDR3 is TGTGCCAGCAGTTCCGCGGGGCGCTACGAGCAGTACTTC.

The chain couples TRBV7-2 to TRBJ2-1; D is unresolved. V lost 3 bases and J lost 6, with 12 bases in between. From germline, CDR1 is SGHTA and CDR2 FQGNSA. The CDR3 runs to 14 residues. As DNA, the CDR3 is TGTGCCAGCAGCTTCTGGACCCGCGGCAATGAGCAGTTCTTC. Translation gives CASSFWTRGNEQFF.

The chain employs TRBV15 and TRBJ2-2; 7 bases fit TRBD2. V lost 0 bases to trimming and J lost 1 base; unmatched junction nucleotides: 8. This CDR3 has 18 amino acids. Germline V gene data show CDR1 as LNHNV and CDR2 as YYDKDF (reference sequence). The CDR3 is CATSRDYSGWRNTGELFF. CDR3 DNA: TGTGCCACCAGCAGAGATTATAGCGGGTGGAGGAACACCGGGGAGCTGTTTTTT.

This clonotype occurred a few times. The V and J genes are TRBV27 and TRBJ2-7; 7 nucleotides line up with TRBD1. Germline CDR1 is MNHEY and CDR2 is SMNVEV (reference sequence). CDR3 length: 15 residues. Trimming removed 6 bases from V and 4 bases from J; junction bases left unmatched: 12. In DNA, the CDR3 is TGTGCCAGCAGCCCATTTACAGGGGTTGGGTACGAGCAGTACTTC. This codes for CASSPFTGVGYEQYF.